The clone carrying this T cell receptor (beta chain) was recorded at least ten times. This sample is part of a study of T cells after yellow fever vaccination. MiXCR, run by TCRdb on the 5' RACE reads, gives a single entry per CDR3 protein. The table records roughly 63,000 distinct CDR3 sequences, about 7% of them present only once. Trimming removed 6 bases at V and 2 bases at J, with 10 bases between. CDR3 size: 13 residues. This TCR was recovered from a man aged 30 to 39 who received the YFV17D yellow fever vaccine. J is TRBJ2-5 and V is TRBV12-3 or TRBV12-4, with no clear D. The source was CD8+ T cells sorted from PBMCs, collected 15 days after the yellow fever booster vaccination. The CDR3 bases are TGTGCCAGCAGGGGATGGGGTCAAGAGACCCAGTACTTC. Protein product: CASRGWGQETQYF.